This TCR beta chain emerged from a study of T cell repertoires in ileal Crohn's disease. Study information: Every patient was operated on for stricturing (roughly 61%) or penetrating (roughly 39%) complications.

Germline CDR1 MNHEY, CDR2 SVGAGI. This CDR3 has 15 amino acids. Trimming took 5 bases from V and 4 from J; bases not matched to a gene: 2. The repertoire was sequenced with immunoSEQ multiplex PCR; TCRdb's copy has only in-frame clones and lacks some. Of around 1,800 clones in the sample, roughly 84% are singletons; the top ten hold roughly an eighth. The sequence was collected from an adult with Crohn's disease. This rearrangement joins TRBV6-5 to TRBJ2-3, with 14 nucleotides matching TRBD2. The sequenced sample was ileal tissue. CDR3 sequence: CASSRLAGGPDTQYF. CDR3 nucleotide sequence: TGTGCCAGCAGTCGACTAGCGGGGGGGCCAGATACGCAGTATTTT.